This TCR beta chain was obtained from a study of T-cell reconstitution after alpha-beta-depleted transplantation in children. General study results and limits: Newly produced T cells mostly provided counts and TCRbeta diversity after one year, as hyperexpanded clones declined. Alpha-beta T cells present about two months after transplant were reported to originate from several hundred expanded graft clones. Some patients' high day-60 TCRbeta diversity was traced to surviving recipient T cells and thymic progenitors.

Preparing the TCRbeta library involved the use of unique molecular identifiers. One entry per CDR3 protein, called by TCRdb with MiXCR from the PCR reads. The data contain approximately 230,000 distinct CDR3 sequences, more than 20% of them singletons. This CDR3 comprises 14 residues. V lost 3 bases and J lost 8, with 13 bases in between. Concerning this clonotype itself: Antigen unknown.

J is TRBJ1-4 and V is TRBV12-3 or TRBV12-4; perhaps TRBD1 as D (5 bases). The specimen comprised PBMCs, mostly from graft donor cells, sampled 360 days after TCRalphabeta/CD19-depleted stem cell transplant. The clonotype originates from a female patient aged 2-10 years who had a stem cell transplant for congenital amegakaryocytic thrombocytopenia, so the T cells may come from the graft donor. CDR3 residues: CASSLGQGVEKLFF. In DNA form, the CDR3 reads TGTGCCAGCAGTTTGGGGCAGGGAGTCGAAAAACTGTTTTTT.